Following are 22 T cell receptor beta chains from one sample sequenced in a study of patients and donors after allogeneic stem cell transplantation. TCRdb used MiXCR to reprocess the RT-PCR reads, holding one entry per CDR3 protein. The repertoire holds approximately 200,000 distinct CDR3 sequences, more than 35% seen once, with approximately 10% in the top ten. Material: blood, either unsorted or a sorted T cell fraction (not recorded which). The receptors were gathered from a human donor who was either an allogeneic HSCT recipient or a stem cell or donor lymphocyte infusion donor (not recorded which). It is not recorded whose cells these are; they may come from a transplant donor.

The CDR3 DNA is TGTGCCAGCAGCTTAAGACAGGGGGCGGGCTATGGCTACACCTTC. Protein: CASSLRQGAGYGYTF. The chain has TRBV7-2 and TRBJ1-2; TRBD1 matches 10 bases. Germline trimming cut 2 bases from V and 4 bases from J; bases unmatched to any gene: 4. This CDR3 comprises 15 residues. Germline V gene sequence: CDR1 SGHTA, CDR2 FQGNSA.

The CDR3 nucleotides are TGCGCCAGCAGCCAGACCGGGGCCCTCTCCTATGGCTACACCTTC. Protein: CASSQTGALSYGYTF. This chain uses TRBV4-1 with TRBJ1-2; perhaps TRBD1 as D (5 bases). Between the trimmed V and J ends, which lost 3 bases and 4 bases, there was a span of 15 bases. The CDR3 is 15 residues long. Germline assignment: CDR1 MGHRA and CDR2 YSYEKL.

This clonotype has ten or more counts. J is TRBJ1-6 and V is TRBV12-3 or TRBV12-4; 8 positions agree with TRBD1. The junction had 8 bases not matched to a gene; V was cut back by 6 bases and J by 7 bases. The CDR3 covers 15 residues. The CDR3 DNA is TGTGCCAGCAGCCTCGGGACAGGAGGCAATTCACCCCTCCACTTT. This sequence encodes CASSLGTGGNSPLHF.

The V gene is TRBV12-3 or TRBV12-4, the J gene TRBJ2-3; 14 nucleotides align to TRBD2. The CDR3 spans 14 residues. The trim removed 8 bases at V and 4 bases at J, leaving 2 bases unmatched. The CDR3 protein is CASGTSGGADTQYF. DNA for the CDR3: TGTGCCAGCGGGACTAGCGGGGGAGCAGATACGCAGTATTTT.

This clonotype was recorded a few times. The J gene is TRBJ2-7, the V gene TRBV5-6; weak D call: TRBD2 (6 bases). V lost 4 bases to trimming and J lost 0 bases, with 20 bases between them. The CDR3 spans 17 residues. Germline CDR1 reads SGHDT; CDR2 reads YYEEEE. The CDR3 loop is CASSPLRGTDYSYEQYF. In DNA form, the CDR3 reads TGTGCCAGCAGCCCTCTCCGCGGGACGGACTACTCCTACGAGCAGTACTTC.

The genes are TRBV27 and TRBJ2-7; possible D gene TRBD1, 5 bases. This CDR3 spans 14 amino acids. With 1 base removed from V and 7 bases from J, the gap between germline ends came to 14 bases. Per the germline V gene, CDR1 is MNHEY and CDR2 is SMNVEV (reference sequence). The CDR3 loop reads CASSLYAGLGEQYF. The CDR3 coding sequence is TGTGCCAGCAGTTTATATGCAGGGTTGGGGGAGCAGTACTTC.

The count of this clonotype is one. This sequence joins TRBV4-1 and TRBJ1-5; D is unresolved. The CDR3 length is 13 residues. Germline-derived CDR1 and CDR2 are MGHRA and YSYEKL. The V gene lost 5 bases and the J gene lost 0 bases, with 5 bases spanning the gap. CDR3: CASSKVSNQPQHF. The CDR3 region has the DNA TGCGCCAGCAGCAAAGTTAGCAATCAGCCCCAGCATTTT.

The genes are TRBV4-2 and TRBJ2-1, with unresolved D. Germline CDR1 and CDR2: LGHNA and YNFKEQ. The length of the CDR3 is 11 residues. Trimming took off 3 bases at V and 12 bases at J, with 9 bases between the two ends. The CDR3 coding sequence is TGTGCCAGCAGCCATGGCCCCATGCAGTTCTTC. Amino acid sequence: CASSHGPMQFF.

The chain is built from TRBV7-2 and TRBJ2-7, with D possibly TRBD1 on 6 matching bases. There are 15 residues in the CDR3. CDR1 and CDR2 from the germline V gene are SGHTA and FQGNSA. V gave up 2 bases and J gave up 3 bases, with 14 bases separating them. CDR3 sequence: CASSLQPGQHYEQYF. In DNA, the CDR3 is TGTGCCAGCAGCTTACAGCCAGGACAGCACTACGAGCAGTACTTC.

The CDR3 DNA reads TGTGCCAGCAGATCGCCTGGGGAAACTAACTATGGCTACACCTTC. Protein sequence: CASRSPGETNYGYTF. This rearrangement joins TRBV6-5 to TRBJ1-2; D is undetermined. Germline V gene lookup returns CDR1 MNHEY and CDR2 SVGAGI. This CDR3 has 15 amino acids. V lost 6 bases and J 0 bases, leaving 14 bases between the germline ends.

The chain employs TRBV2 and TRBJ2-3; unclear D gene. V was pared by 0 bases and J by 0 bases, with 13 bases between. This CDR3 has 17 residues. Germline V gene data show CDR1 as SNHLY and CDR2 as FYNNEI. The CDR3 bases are TGTGCCAGCAGTGAAGCGAGGCCCGGGTTTAGCACAGATACGCAGTATTTT. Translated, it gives CASSEARPGFSTDTQYF.

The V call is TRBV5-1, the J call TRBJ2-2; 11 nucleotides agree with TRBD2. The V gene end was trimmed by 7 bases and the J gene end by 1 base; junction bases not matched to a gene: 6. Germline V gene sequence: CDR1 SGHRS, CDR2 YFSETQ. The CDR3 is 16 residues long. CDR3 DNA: TGCGCCAGCTATAAAGGACTAGCGGGGAACACCGGGGAGCTGTTTTTT. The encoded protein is CASYKGLAGNTGELFF.

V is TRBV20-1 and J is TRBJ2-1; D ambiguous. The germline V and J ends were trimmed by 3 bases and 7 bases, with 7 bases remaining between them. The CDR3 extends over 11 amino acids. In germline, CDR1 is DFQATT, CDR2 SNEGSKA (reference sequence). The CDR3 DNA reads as TGCAGTGCTAGGGTGAGGAATGAGCAGTTCTTC. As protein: CSARVRNEQFF.

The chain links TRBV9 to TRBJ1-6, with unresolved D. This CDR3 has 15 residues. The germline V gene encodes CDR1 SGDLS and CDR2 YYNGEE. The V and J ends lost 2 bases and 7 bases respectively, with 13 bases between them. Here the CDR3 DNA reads TGTGCCAGCAGCGTGGCGGTGGAAAGGAATTCACCCCTCCACTTT. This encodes CASSVAVERNSPLHF.

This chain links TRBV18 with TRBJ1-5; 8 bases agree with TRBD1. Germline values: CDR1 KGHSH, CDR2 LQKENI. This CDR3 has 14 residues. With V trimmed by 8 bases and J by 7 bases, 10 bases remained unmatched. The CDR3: CASQKMTGEQPQHF. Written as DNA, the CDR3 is TGTGCCAGCCAAAAGATGACAGGGGAGCAGCCCCAGCATTTT.

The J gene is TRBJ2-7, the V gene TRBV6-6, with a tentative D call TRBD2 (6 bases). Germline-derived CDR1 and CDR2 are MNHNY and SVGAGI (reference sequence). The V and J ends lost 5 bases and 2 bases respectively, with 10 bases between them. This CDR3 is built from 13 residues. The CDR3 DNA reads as TGTGCCAGCAGTGGAGGGAGAACCTACGAGCAGTACTTC. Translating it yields CASSGGRTYEQYF.

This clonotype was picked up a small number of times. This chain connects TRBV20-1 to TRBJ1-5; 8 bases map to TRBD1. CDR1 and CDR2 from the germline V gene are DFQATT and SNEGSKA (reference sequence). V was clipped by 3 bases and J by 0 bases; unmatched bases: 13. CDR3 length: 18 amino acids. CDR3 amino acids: CSARVLGTGLLSNQPQHF. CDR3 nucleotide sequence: TGCAGTGCTAGGGTTTTGGGGACAGGATTACTTAGCAATCAGCCCCAGCATTTT.

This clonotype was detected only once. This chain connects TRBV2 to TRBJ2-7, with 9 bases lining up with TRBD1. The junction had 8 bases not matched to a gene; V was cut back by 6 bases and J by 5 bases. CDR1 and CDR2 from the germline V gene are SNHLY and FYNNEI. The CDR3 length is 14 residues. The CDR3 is CASRAGTGTDEQYF. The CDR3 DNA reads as TGTGCCAGCAGGGCCGGGACAGGGACTGACGAGCAGTACTTC. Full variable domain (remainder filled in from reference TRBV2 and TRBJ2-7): EPEVTQTPSHQVTQMGQEVILRCVPISNHLYFYWYRQILGQKVEFLVSFYNNEISEKSEIFDDQFSVERPDGSNFTLKIRSTKLEDSAMYFCASRAGTGTDEQYFGPGTRLTVT.

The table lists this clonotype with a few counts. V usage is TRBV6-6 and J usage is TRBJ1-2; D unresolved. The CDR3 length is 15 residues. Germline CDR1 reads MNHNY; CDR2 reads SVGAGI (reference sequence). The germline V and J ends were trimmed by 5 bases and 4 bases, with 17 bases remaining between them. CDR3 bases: TGTGCCAGCAGTACTACCGAACTCGACATCTATGGCTACACCTTC. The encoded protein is CASSTTELDIYGYTF.

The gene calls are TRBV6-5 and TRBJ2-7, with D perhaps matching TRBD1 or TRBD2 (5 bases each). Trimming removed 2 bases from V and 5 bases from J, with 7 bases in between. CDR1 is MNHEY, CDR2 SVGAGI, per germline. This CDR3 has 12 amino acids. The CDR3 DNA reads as TGTGCCAGCAGTTACGAGGGGAACGAGCAGTACTTC. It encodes CASSYEGNEQYF.

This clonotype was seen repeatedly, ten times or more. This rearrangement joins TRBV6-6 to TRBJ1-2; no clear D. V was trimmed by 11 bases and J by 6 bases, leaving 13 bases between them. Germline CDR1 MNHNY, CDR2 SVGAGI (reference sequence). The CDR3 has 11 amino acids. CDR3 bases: TGTGCCGTCAGGCAGGTCGATGGCTACACCTTC. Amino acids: CAVRQVDGYTF.

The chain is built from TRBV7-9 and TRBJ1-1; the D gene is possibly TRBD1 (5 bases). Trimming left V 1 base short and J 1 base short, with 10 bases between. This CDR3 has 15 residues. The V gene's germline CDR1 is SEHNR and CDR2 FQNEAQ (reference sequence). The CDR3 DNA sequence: TGTGCCAGCAGCTTAGGGGGACCGACGAACACTGAAGCTTTCTTT. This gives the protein CASSLGGPTNTEAFF.